The 23 T cell receptor beta chains in this list originate from one sample, sequenced in a study of cytotoxic CD8 clonotypes in ibrutinib-treated CLL. Some clones are missing from TCRdb's copy, which holds only in-frame ones; the method was immunoSEQ multiplex PCR. The sample records nearly 300,000 clones, around 69% being singletons. Sequences were derived from PBMCs, sampled at disease progression, from a patient treated with ibrutinib. The receptors originated from a human donor with chronic lymphocytic leukemia.

This rearrangement joins TRBV4-1 to TRBJ2-1; TRBD2 matches 9 bases. The CDR3 runs 12 residues. Germline V gene data show CDR1 as MGHRA and CDR2 as YSYEKL. V lost 4 bases to trimming and J lost 15 bases; unmatched junction nucleotides: 7. The CDR3 DNA is TGCGCCAGCAGCCTTGATGGACTAGCGCGGTTCTTC. Translation: CASSLDGLARFF.

J is TRBJ2-3 and V is TRBV6-9, with D possibly TRBD2 on 5 matching bases. Per the germline V gene, CDR1 is MNHGY and CDR2 is SVAAGI. V gave up 5 bases and J gave up 7 bases, with 10 bases separating them. The CDR3 spans 12 residues. CDR3 nucleotide sequence: TGTGCCAGCAGTAGGGAGAATAATACGCAGTATTTT. This encodes CASSRENNTQYF.

Remarks on this clone: Other DNA sequences of this sample code for an identical CDR3. The chain joins TRBV5-1 to TRBJ2-7; 12 nucleotides align to TRBD1. J lost 4 bases, V lost 3 bases, and 2 bases had no gene match. CDR3 size: 14 residues. Germline CDR1 is SGHRS and CDR2 is YFSETQ. The CDR3 sequence is CASSSGQGAYEQYF. The DNA of the CDR3 is TGCGCCAGCAGCTCGGGACAGGGGGCGTACGAGCAGTACTTC.

The chain is built from TRBV7-2 and TRBJ2-5, with 10 bases lining up with TRBD2. This CDR3 is 16 amino acids long. Looked up from germline, CDR1 is SGHTA and CDR2 is FQGNSA. Losses at the gene ends were 4 bases for V and 4 bases for J; bases not matched to a gene: 9. The CDR3 bases are TGTGCCAGCAGCTCTGTCAGCGGGAGGGCCGGAGAGACCCAGTACTTC. It specifies CASSSVSGRAGETQYF.

This clone has just one count. The chain recombines TRBV7-2 with TRBJ2-5; 11 nucleotides agree with TRBD2. The CDR3 extends over 15 amino acids. Germline V lookup: CDR1 SGHTA, CDR2 FQGNSA. V gave up 5 bases and J gave up 3 bases; unmatched junction bases: 5. The CDR3 here is CASSPRLAGKETQYF. Here the CDR3 DNA reads TGTGCCAGCAGCCCACGACTAGCGGGGAAAGAGACCCAGTACTTC.

This clone was found once. The chain couples TRBV13 to TRBJ1-2; 7 bases agree with TRBD1. In germline, CDR1 is PRHDT, CDR2 FYEKMQ (reference sequence). Unmatched junction bases numbered 4, after V lost 6 bases and J lost 3 bases. The CDR3 consists of 13 residues. CDR3 loop: CASSYDRDYGYTF. CDR3 bases: TGTGCCAGCAGTTACGACAGGGACTATGGCTACACCTTC.

The chain joins TRBV27 to TRBJ2-5, with D perhaps given as TRBD1 or TRBD2 (5 bases each). Germline CDR1 and CDR2: MNHEY and SMNVEV (reference sequence). V lost 4 bases and J lost 6, with 15 bases in between. The length of the CDR3 is 14 residues. The CDR3 DNA reads as TGTGCCAGCAGTTGGCCGGGGCAGACAAAGACCCAGTACTTC. It yields the protein CASSWPGQTKTQYF.

The chain carries TRBV5-6 and TRBJ2-3; D not certain. CDR1 and CDR2 (germline): SGHDT, YYEEEE. Trimming removed 4 bases at V and 2 bases at J, with 5 bases between. CDR3 size: 12 residues. CDR3 amino acids: CASSHVTDTQYF. Written as DNA, the CDR3 is TGTGCCAGCAGCCACGTCACAGATACGCAGTATTTT.

V gene TRBV10-1 combines with J gene TRBJ2-3; TRBD1 or TRBD2 may be the D gene (6 bases each). CDR3 length equals 16 residues. V was pared by 0 bases and J by 0 bases, with 10 bases between. Germline V gene sequence: CDR1 WNHNN, CDR2 SYGVQD (reference sequence). DNA of the CDR3: TGCGCCAGCAGTGAGTCCTGGGGGGCTAGCACAGATACGCAGTATTTT. Encoded protein: CASSESWGASTDTQYF.

J is TRBJ2-2 and V is TRBV29-1, with a possible D match to TRBD2 (5 bases). Germline lookup yields CDR1 SQVTM and CDR2 ANQGSEA. This CDR3 contains 15 residues. V dropped 7 bases and J dropped 4 bases, with 19 bases sitting between them. The CDR3 sequence: CSGVTGKQSTGELFF. CDR3 coding DNA: TGCAGCGGAGTTACCGGGAAACAGTCCACCGGGGAGCTGTTTTTT.

The V and J genes are TRBV5-6 and TRBJ1-3; a weak D match, TRBD1 (5 bases). CDR1 is SGHDT and CDR2 is YYEEEE in the germline V gene. The CDR3 sequence is 12 residues long. The V gene lost 0 bases and the J gene lost 11 bases, with 9 bases spanning the gap. The CDR3 is CASSLEGLAIYF. CDR3 sequence (DNA): TGTGCCAGCAGCTTGGAGGGACTAGCCATATATTTT.

V and J are TRBV15 and TRBJ2-3; 9 bases are a match to TRBD2. This CDR3 contains 20 residues. Germline V gene data show CDR1 as LNHNV and CDR2 as YYDKDF (reference sequence). J was trimmed by 3 bases and V by 5 bases; bases with no gene match: 21. The CDR3: CATSSEGASGTRVETDTQYF. As DNA, the CDR3 is TGTGCCACCAGCTCAGAGGGGGCTAGCGGGACGCGGGTAGAGACAGATACGCAGTATTTT.

The chain has TRBV5-6 and TRBJ2-7, with 9 nucleotides matching TRBD1. From germline, CDR1 is SGHDT and CDR2 YYEEEE. The CDR3 has 15 amino acids. The V segment lost 4 bases and the J segment 3 bases; nucleotides outside the gene matches: 8. As DNA, the CDR3 is TGTGCCAGCAGCCCGGGACAGGGAAGCGGCTACGAGCAGTACTTC. Translating gives CASSPGQGSGYEQYF.

This sequence joins TRBV7-9 and TRBJ1-1; possibly TRBD1 for D (5 bases). Germline values: CDR1 SEHNR, CDR2 FQNEAQ (reference sequence). The V end lost 1 base, the J end lost 3 bases, and 12 bases lay between the germline ends. The CDR3 runs 15 residues. The chain's CDR3 is CASSLEGQGYTEAFF. In nucleotides, the CDR3 is TGTGCCAGCAGCTTAGAGGGCCAGGGATACACTGAAGCTTTCTTT.

This clone was recorded only once. This chain uses TRBV5-1 with TRBJ2-5; 9 bases are a match to TRBD1. V gave up 3 bases and J gave up 5 bases; unmatched junction bases: 17. CDR1 and CDR2 (germline): SGHRS, YFSETQ. The CDR3 has 18 amino acids. CDR3 DNA sequence: TGCGCCAGCAGCTCTATAACGCCGGGACAGGGTGGCGTGGAGACCCAGTACTTC. It yields the protein CASSSITPGQGGVETQYF.

The genes are TRBV7-9 and TRBJ2-3; no definite D call. Trimming cost V 1 base and J 5 bases, with 4 bases left between them. This CDR3 is 12 amino acids long. From germline, CDR1 is SEHNR and CDR2 FQNEAQ (reference sequence). The CDR3 coding sequence is TGTGCCAGCAGCTTAGGGCTAGATACGCAGTATTTT. It is translated as CASSLGLDTQYF.

The chain recombines TRBV6-6 with TRBJ2-6; no clear D. This CDR3 is built from 13 residues. Trimming cost V 8 bases and J 1 base, with 6 bases left between them. CDR1 and CDR2 (germline): MNHNY, SVGAGI (reference sequence). The CDR3 DNA is TGTGCCAGCGTCTTATCTGGGGCCAACGTCCTGACTTTC. It is translated as CASVLSGANVLTF.

This chain connects TRBV28 to TRBJ2-6, with D uncertain. The V end was cut by 7 bases, the J end by 2 bases, with 12 bases between. There are 15 residues in the CDR3. Germline CDR1 reads MDHEN; CDR2 reads SYDVKM. The CDR3 nucleotides read TGTGCCAGCACCTGGCCGAAGGCTGGGGCCAACGTCCTGACTTTC. Translation: CASTWPKAGANVLTF.

The chain uses TRBV12-5 and TRBJ2-2, with TRBD2 as a possible D gene (5 bases). With 6 bases removed from V and 6 bases from J, the gap between germline ends came to 14 bases. The CDR3 is 14 residues long. From germline, CDR1 is LGHNT and CDR2 FRNRAP. CDR3 DNA sequence: TGTGCTAGTGGCAGGACTCATTTCGCCGGGGAGCTGTTTTTT. Translated: CASGRTHFAGELFF.

V and J are TRBV5-1 and TRBJ2-7, with D maybe TRBD1 (5 bases). Germline assignment: CDR1 SGHRS and CDR2 YFSETQ. The CDR3 contains 15 residues. With 0 bases removed from V and 0 bases from J, the gap between germline ends came to 10 bases. This CDR3 is CASSLDPQGSYEQYF. Written as DNA, the CDR3 is TGCGCCAGCAGCTTGGATCCGCAGGGCTCCTACGAGCAGTACTTC.

This sequence joins TRBV9 and TRBJ2-6; D is unclear. This CDR3 has 15 amino acids. Germline V gene data show CDR1 as SGDLS and CDR2 as YYNGEE. Trimming pared 4 bases from V and 1 base from J, leaving 9 bases between. As DNA, the CDR3 is TGTGCCAGCAGCCCATTGGTTTCTGGGGCCAACGTCCTGACTTTC. As protein: CASSPLVSGANVLTF.

J is TRBJ2-1 and V is TRBV7-3; 7 positions match TRBD2. The CDR3 is made up of 13 amino acids. Trimming removed 5 bases from V and 9 bases from J; junction bases left unmatched: 7. Per germline, CDR1 SGHTA and CDR2 FQGTGA. CDR3 nucleotide sequence: TGTGCCAGCAGCCGCGGGGCTAGCGGTGAGCAGTTCTTC. This sequence encodes CASSRGASGEQFF.

This clone was seen just once. V is TRBV7-3 and J is TRBJ2-2; D gene unclear. V lost 5 bases and J 4 bases, leaving 8 bases between the germline ends. This CDR3 is 13 amino acids long. Germline V gives CDR1 SGHTA, CDR2 FQGTGA. CDR3 in amino acids: CASSPSPTGELFF. DNA for the CDR3: TGTGCCAGCAGCCCCTCCCCCACCGGGGAGCTGTTTTTT. Looking up the rest from reference TRBV7-3 and TRBJ2-2 gives the full variable domain: GAGVSQTPSNKVTEKGKYVELRCDPISGHTALYWYRQSLGQGPEFLIYFQGTGAADDSGLPNDRFFAVRPEGSVSTLKIQRTERGDSAVYLCASSPSPTGELFFGEGSRLTVL.